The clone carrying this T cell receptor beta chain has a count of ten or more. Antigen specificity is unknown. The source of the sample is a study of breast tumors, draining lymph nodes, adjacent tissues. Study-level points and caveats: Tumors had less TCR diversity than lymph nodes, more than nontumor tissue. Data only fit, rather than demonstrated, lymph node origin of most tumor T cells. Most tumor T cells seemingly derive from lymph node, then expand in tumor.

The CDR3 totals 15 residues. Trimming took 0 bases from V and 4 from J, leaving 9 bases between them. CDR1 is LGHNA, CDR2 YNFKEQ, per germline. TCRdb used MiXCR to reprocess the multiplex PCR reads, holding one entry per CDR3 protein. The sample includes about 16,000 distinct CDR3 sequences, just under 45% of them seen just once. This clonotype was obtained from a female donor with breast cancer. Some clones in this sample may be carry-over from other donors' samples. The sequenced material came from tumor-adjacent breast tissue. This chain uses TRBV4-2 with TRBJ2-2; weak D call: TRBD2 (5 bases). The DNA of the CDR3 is TGTGCCAGCAGCCAAGAAGGGCGGGCCACCGGGGAGCTGTTTTTT. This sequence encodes CASSQEGRATGELFF.